This T cell receptor (beta chain) was documented in a study of T cell changes during pregnancy in multiple sclerosis. Produced via immunoSEQ multiplex PCR; TCRdb's table is partial and in-frame only. The repertoire includes roughly 40,000 clones, approximately 94% of them detected once, and around 1.2% sits in the top ten. Germline V gene sequence: CDR1 MNHEY, CDR2 SVGAGI. This CDR3 has 13 amino acids. The ends were cut back, 0 bases at V and 4 bases at J, with 5 bases in the middle. This chain joins TRBV6-5 and TRBJ2-3, with D hard to call. The receptor's source is a female donor with multiple sclerosis, enrolled in a pregnancy study. The sample in question was peripheral blood, obtained before pregnancy. The CDR3 sequence is CASSYSRADTQYF. The CDR3 DNA reads as TGTGCCAGCAGTTACTCCCGGGCAGATACGCAGTATTTT.